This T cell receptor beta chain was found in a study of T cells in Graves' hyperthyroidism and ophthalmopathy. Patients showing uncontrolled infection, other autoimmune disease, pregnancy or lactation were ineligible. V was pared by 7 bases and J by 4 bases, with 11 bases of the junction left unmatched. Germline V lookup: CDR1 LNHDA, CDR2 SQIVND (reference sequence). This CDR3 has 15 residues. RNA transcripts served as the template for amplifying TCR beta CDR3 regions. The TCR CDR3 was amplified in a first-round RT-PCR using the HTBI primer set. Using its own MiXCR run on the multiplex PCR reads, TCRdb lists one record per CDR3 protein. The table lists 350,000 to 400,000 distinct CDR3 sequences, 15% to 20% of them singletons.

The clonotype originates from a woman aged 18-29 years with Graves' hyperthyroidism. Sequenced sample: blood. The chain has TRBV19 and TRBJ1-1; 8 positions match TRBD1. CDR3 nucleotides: TGTGCCAGTACCCCCGGACAGGGAAGGCGCACTGAAGCTTTCTTT. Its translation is CASTPGQGRRTEAFF.